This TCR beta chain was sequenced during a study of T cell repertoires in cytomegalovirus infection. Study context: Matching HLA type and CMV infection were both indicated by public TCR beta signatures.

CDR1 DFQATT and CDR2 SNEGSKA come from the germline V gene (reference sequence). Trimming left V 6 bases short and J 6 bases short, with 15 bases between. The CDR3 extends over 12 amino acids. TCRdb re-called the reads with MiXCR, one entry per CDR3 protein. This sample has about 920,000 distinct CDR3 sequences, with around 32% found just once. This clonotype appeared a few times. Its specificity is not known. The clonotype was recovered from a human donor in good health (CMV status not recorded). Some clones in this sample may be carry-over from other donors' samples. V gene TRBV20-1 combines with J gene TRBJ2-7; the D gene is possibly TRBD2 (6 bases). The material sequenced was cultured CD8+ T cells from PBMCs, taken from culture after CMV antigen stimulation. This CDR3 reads CSARDFAGEQYF. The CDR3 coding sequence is TGCAGTGCCCGGGACTTCGCAGGCGAGCAGTACTTC.